Below, one T cell receptor beta chain is given with its context. The antigen remains undetermined. Only CD45RO-negative cells positively selected for CCR7 counted as naive CD8 cells, so terminally differentiated effector memory CD45RA+ cells were excluded. The length of the CDR3 is 13 residues. CDR1 is MNHEY and CDR2 is SMNVEV in the germline V gene (reference sequence). Trimming took 3 bases from V and 5 from J, leaving 10 bases between them. The data belong to a study of shared clonotypes between healthy human individuals. Points from the study as a whole: Sample collection involved blood only; tissue repertoires are likely different. Estimated clonotype richness was generally higher in naive than memory subsets.

The study ran the assay at deep level. Method: immunoSEQ multiplex PCR; TCRdb's copy keeps in-frame clones and lacks some. The sample has hundreds of thousands of clones; 96% are singletons. Sequenced material: naive CD8+ T cells sorted from blood. The origin of this receptor is a woman aged 25-40 years in good health. The J gene is TRBJ2-5, the V gene TRBV27; D gene uncertain. DNA of the CDR3: TGTGCCAGCAGTTTTTCGGTTCCCGAGACCCAGTACTTC. Residues: CASSFSVPETQYF.